These 32 T cell receptor beta chains were sequenced from one sample in a study of blood T cell repertoires in COVID-19 (dated by TCRdb to about 2020). The library was prepared using the immunoSEQ multiplex PCR assay. TCRdb took this table from immuneACCESS and kept in-frame rearrangements with V and J called. Such tables lack part of the clones; where checked against another copy, unresolved V genes explain under half of the gap, and the rest is unexplained. Here the sample has around 260,000 clones; more than 85% occur a single time. Jointly, the top ten make up around 2% of the sample. Input material: peripheral blood. The receptor source for this set is a woman between 25 and 40 years old with COVID-19, enrolled during active disease.

CDR3 sequence reads: CASSYSERVVYEQYF. CDR3 sequence (DNA): TGTGCCAGCAGTTACTCCGAGAGGGTTGTGTACGAGCAGTACTTC. The J gene is TRBJ2-7, the V gene TRBV6-5, with D possibly matching TRBD2 (5 bases). CDR3 length: 15 residues. Trimming pared 0 bases from V and 4 bases from J, leaving 13 bases between. Germline CDR1 and CDR2: MNHEY and SVGAGI.

V and J are TRBV27 and TRBJ2-3; 9 bases match TRBD2. The CDR3 extends over 15 amino acids. Germline V gene sequence: CDR1 MNHEY, CDR2 SMNVEV (reference sequence). The junction had 5 bases not matched to a gene; V was cut back by 5 bases and J by 2 bases. CDR3 loop: CASSLAGFNTDTQYF. DNA of the CDR3: TGTGCCAGCAGTCTAGCGGGATTTAACACAGATACGCAGTATTTT.

The chain has TRBV11-2 and TRBJ2-5; TRBD1 aligns across 9 bases. The CDR3 loop spans 14 amino acids. The J segment lost 4 bases and the V segment lost 5 bases, leaving 5 bases of the junction unmatched. Germline V gene data show CDR1 as SGHAT and CDR2 as FQNNGV. The CDR3 DNA is TGTGCCAGCAGCCAGGGACAGGGTAGAGAGACCCAGTACTTC. Translating it yields CASSQGQGRETQYF.

The chain has TRBV29-1 and TRBJ2-7; 11 nucleotides match TRBD2. After removal of 4 bases from V and 6 bases from J, the junction contained 5 bases not matched to a gene. The CDR3 extends over 13 amino acids. Germline V gene sequence: CDR1 SQVTM, CDR2 ANQGSEA. The CDR3 bases are TGCAGCGTTGTCCTAGCGGGAGGAGGCGAGCAGTACTTC. Amino acid sequence: CSVVLAGGGEQYF.

The rearrangement uses TRBV6-1 and TRBJ2-2, with 8 bases that match TRBD2. V was pared by 1 base and J by 7 bases, with 5 bases of the junction left unmatched. There are 15 residues in the CDR3. The germline gives CDR1 MNHNS, CDR2 SASEGT. CDR3 nucleotide sequence: TGTGCCAGCAGTGAAGGGACTAGCTACGGCGGGGAGCTGTTTTTT. This encodes CASSEGTSYGGELFF.

The rearrangement uses TRBV4-1 and TRBJ2-7; 9 bases line up with TRBD2. Germline CDR1 MGHRA, CDR2 YSYEKL. With V trimmed by 1 base and J by 4 bases, 8 bases remained unmatched. The CDR3 covers 16 residues. CDR3 in DNA: TGCGCCAGCAGCCAAGCCCAACTAGCGGGTCGTTACGAGCAGTACTTC. Translating gives CASSQAQLAGRYEQYF.

The V gene is TRBV5-1, the J gene TRBJ2-5; tentatively, D is TRBD1 (5 bases). Trimming took off 0 bases at V and 2 bases at J, with 11 bases between the two ends. Germline CDR1 is SGHRS and CDR2 is YFSETQ. The CDR3 length is 15 residues. CDR3 protein: CASSLGSGWQETQYF. CDR3 DNA: TGCGCCAGCAGCTTGGGGTCAGGGTGGCAAGAGACCCAGTACTTC. The variable domain in full, with the rest retrieved from reference TRBV5-1 and TRBJ2-5, is KAGVTQTPRYLIKTRGQQVTLSCSPISGHRSVSWYQQTPGQGLQFLFEYFSETQRNKGNFPGRFSGRQFSNSRSEMNVSTLELGDSALYLCASSLGSGWQETQYFGPGTRLLVL.

A few counts support this clone. The V call is TRBV30, the J call TRBJ1-6, with D possibly TRBD1 on 5 matching bases. The V end lost 5 bases, the J end lost 10 bases, and 15 bases lay between the germline ends. This CDR3 is 13 amino acids long. Looked up from germline, CDR1 is GTSNPN and CDR2 is SVGIG (reference sequence). CDR3 region: CAWDPGEGSPLHF. The DNA of the CDR3 is TGTGCCTGGGACCCGGGGGAGGGATCACCCCTCCACTTT.

This clone was counted once. The rearrangement uses TRBV2 and TRBJ1-2, with D unresolved. The CDR3 spans 14 residues. Per the germline V gene, CDR1 is SNHLY and CDR2 is FYNNEI. Trimming took 4 bases from V and 5 from J, leaving 14 bases between them. The CDR3 nucleotides are TGTGCCAGCAGTGGAGTCTGGACGGGGTATGGCTACACCTTC. Protein sequence: CASSGVWTGYGYTF.

This chain connects TRBV10-3 to TRBJ1-6; 7 bases align to TRBD1. Germline V gives CDR1 ENHRY, CDR2 SYGVKD. The trim removed 4 bases at V and 5 bases at J, leaving 2 bases unmatched. This CDR3 region has 14 residues. The CDR3 here is CAISGDRDNSPLHF. CDR3 coding DNA: TGTGCCATCAGTGGGGACAGAGATAATTCACCCCTCCACTTT.

The rearrangement joins TRBV11-2 to TRBJ2-1; TRBD1 aligns across 8 bases. The CDR3 extends over 13 amino acids. Germline trimming cut 8 bases from V and 8 bases from J; bases unmatched to any gene: 8. The germline V gene has CDR1 SGHAT and CDR2 FQNNGV. CDR3 in DNA: TGTGCCAGCGGACAGGGTACGATCGATGAGCAGTTCTTC. Translation gives CASGQGTIDEQFF.

The rearrangement joins TRBV14 to TRBJ2-1, with 10 bases identical to TRBD2. This CDR3 is 14 amino acids long. V lost 2 bases and J lost 9; bases outside the gene matches: 4. In germline, CDR1 is SGHDN, CDR2 FVKESK. This chain's CDR3 is CASSQLLAGVEQFF. DNA of the CDR3: TGTGCCAGCAGCCAACTCCTAGCGGGAGTTGAGCAGTTCTTC.

The CDR3 DNA sequence: TGTGCCAGTAGTCCCGACAGTGAAACAAATCAGCCCCAGCATTTT. This encodes CASSPDSETNQPQHF. The chain employs TRBV19 and TRBJ1-5; maybe TRBD1 (5 bases). CDR1 and CDR2 from the germline V gene are LNHDA and SQIVND (reference sequence). The CDR3 runs 15 residues. Trimming took off 5 bases at V and 4 bases at J, with 15 bases between the two ends.

CDR3 sequence (DNA): TGTGCCATCAGTGAGAGGGGATATGAAGCTTTCTTT. Translated, it gives CAISERGYEAFF. The chain uses TRBV10-3 and TRBJ1-1; TRBD1 might be the D (5 bases). This CDR3 spans 12 amino acids. V lost 2 bases and J 7 bases, leaving 8 bases between the germline ends. Germline V gives CDR1 ENHRY, CDR2 SYGVKD.

V is TRBV27 and J is TRBJ2-5; 14 bases line up with TRBD2. V gave up 6 bases and J gave up 2 bases; unmatched junction bases: 11. Germline lookup yields CDR1 MNHEY and CDR2 SMNVEV (reference sequence). The CDR3 has 18 amino acids. The CDR3 DNA sequence: TGTGCCAGCAGCCCTCAAGGACTAGCGGGAGGATATCAAGAGACCCAGTACTTC. Translated, it gives CASSPQGLAGGYQETQYF.

In this sample, this clone turned up once. This sequence joins TRBV10-1 and TRBJ2-7; 8 bases agree with TRBD2. Germline lookup yields CDR1 WNHNN and CDR2 SYGVQD (reference sequence). J lost 2 bases, V lost 8 bases, and 8 bases had no gene match. The CDR3 runs to 14 residues. The CDR3 loop is CASLILAAPYEQYF. The CDR3 DNA is TGCGCCAGCCTGATACTAGCGGCTCCCTACGAGCAGTACTTC.

The chain employs TRBV11-3 and TRBJ2-1; TRBD2 aligns across 13 bases. This CDR3 comprises 20 residues. After removal of 1 base from V and 2 bases from J, the junction contained 11 bases not matched to a gene. From germline, CDR1 is SGHNT and CDR2 YENEEA. The CDR3 bases are TGTGCCAGCAGCTTAGTTTTCCGGACTAGCGGGAGTGGTACCTACAATGAGCAGTTCTTC. Amino acid sequence: CASSLVFRTSGSGTYNEQFF. The variable domain in full, with the rest retrieved from reference TRBV11-3 and TRBJ2-1, is EAGVVQSPRYKIIEKKQPVAFWCNPISGHNTLYWYLQNLGQGPELLIRYENEEAVDDSQLPKDRFSAERLKGVDSTLKIQPAELGDSAVYLCASSLVFRTSGSGTYNEQFFGPGTRLTVL.

DNA for the CDR3: TGTGCCAGCTCACCATCGGTGACTAGCGGGAGAGTGCAAGAGACCCAGTACTTC. Amino acid sequence: CASSPSVTSGRVQETQYF. The chain has TRBV18 and TRBJ2-5; TRBD2 matches at 12 bases. V was pared by 2 bases and J by 2 bases, with 9 bases of the junction left unmatched. This CDR3 region has 18 residues. The germline V gene has CDR1 KGHSH and CDR2 LQKENI.

The V and J genes are TRBV6-5 and TRBJ1-2, with TRBD1 matching 8 bases. Germline V CDR1 and CDR2: MNHEY, SVGAGI. V shed 8 bases, J shed 7 bases, and the junction held 9 bases outside the gene matches. This CDR3 has 13 residues. The CDR3 loop is CASLRQGARGYTF. The CDR3 nucleotides are TGTGCCAGCCTTCGTCAGGGGGCGCGTGGCTACACCTTC.

This clone was seen a single time. The J gene is TRBJ1-2, the V gene TRBV20-1; D is uncertain. Trimming removed 6 bases from V and 8 bases from J, with 4 bases in between. The germline V gene has CDR1 DFQATT and CDR2 SNEGSKA (reference sequence). The CDR3 runs 8 residues. In DNA form, the CDR3 reads TGCAGTGCACAAGGCTACACCTTC. Protein sequence: CSAQGYTF.

The J gene is TRBJ1-1, the V gene TRBV30, with 9 bases aligning to TRBD1. With 2 bases clipped from V and 5 bases from J, the junction kept 9 bases outside the gene matches. CDR1 and CDR2 from the germline V gene are GTSNPN and SVGIG (reference sequence). The CDR3 is 15 amino acids. The CDR3, as DNA: TGTGCCTGGAGTCGACTATCGACAGGGGGGACTGAAGCTTTCTTT. Protein product: CAWSRLSTGGTEAFF.

V gene TRBV2 combines with J gene TRBJ1-1, with D unclear. Trimming cost V 3 bases and J 10 bases, with 9 bases left between them. Per the germline V gene, CDR1 is SNHLY and CDR2 is FYNNEI. The CDR3 covers 11 residues. The CDR3: CASSEIHSAFF. CDR3 coding DNA: TGTGCCAGCAGTGAGATACATTCAGCTTTCTTT. The full variable domain, rest sourced from reference TRBV2 and TRBJ1-1, is EPEVTQTPSHQVTQMGQEVILRCVPISNHLYFYWYRQILGQKVEFLVSFYNNEISEKSEIFDDQFSVERPDGSNFTLKIRSTKLEDSAMYFCASSEIHSAFFGQGTRLTVV.

As for this clone: The sample has other DNA sequences that encode this CDR3 too. This chain connects TRBV7-2 to TRBJ1-5; 9 bases are shared with TRBD1. The CDR3 contains 14 residues. CDR1 is SGHTA, CDR2 FQGNSA, per germline. V shed 5 bases and J 5 bases; nucleotides not matched to a gene: 4. The CDR3 loop is CASSPGQGYQPQHF. In nucleotides, the CDR3 is TGTGCCAGCAGCCCGGGACAGGGTTATCAGCCCCAGCATTTT. The variable domain in full, completed from reference TRBV7-2 and TRBJ1-5, reads GAGVSQSPSNKVTEKGKDVELRCDPISGHTALYWYRQSLGQGLEFLIYFQGNSAPDKSGLPSDRFSAERTGGSVSTLTIQRTQQEDSAVYLCASSPGQGYQPQHFGDGTRLSIL.

Here the CDR3 reads CAISDTANEKLFF. In nucleotides, the CDR3 is TGTGCCATCAGTGATACGGCTAATGAAAAACTGTTTTTT. The chain joins TRBV10-3 to TRBJ1-4; D not certain. CDR1 and CDR2 from the germline V gene are ENHRY and SYGVKD. The CDR3 length is 13 residues. Trimming left V 3 bases short and J 3 bases short, with 5 bases between.

J is TRBJ1-4 and V is TRBV19; D is possibly TRBD1 (5 bases). The CDR3 loop spans 16 amino acids. Trimming removed 2 bases from V and 3 bases from J, with 13 bases in between. Looked up from germline, CDR1 is LNHDA and CDR2 is SQIVND (reference sequence). CDR3 amino acids: CASSIMAGEANEKLFF. DNA for the CDR3: TGTGCCAGTAGTATAATGGCGGGGGAGGCTAATGAAAAACTGTTTTTT.

The V call is TRBV30, the J call TRBJ1-2; D remains unclear. Germline CDR1 GTSNPN, CDR2 SVGIG (reference sequence). V was pared by 1 base and J by 4 bases, with 7 bases between. CDR3 length: 12 amino acids. The CDR3 is CAWSGNSYGYTF. For the CDR3, the DNA is TGTGCCTGGAGTGGAAACAGCTATGGCTACACCTTC.

The count of this clone is one. The chain combines TRBV11-2 with TRBJ1-2, with 7 bases identical to TRBD1. The V gene's germline CDR1 is SGHAT and CDR2 FQNNGV. The CDR3 loop spans 18 amino acids. The junction had 18 bases not matched to a gene; V was cut back by 4 bases and J by 4 bases. CDR3 DNA sequence: TGTGCCAGCAGCTCGGTAAAGGGACAGACCCAAACTTCCTATGGCTACACCTTC. This sequence encodes CASSSVKGQTQTSYGYTF. Complete variable domain (other parts from reference TRBV11-2 and TRBJ1-2): EAGVAQSPRYKIIEKRQSVAFWCNPISGHATLYWYQQILGQGPKLLIQFQNNGVVDDSQLPKDRFSAERLKGVDSTLKIQPAKLEDSAVYLCASSSVKGQTQTSYGYTFGSGTRLTVV.

The V gene is TRBV7-8, the J gene TRBJ2-7; the match to TRBD2 covers 8 bases. V lost 1 base, J lost 3 bases, and 5 bases stayed unmatched. CDR3 length: 15 amino acids. Looked up from germline, CDR1 is SGHVS and CDR2 is FQNEAQ. The DNA for the CDR3 is TGTGCCAGCAGCTTAGTTTGGCTAGCGGGCTACGAGCAGTACTTC. It encodes CASSLVWLAGYEQYF.

This chain joins TRBV9 and TRBJ2-1; D is perhaps TRBD1 (6 bases). The CDR3 runs 15 residues. Per germline, CDR1 SGDLS and CDR2 YYNGEE. The V end was cut by 0 bases, the J end by 2 bases, with 9 bases between. CDR3: CASSVAGDPYNEQFF. The CDR3 DNA is TGTGCCAGCAGCGTAGCAGGGGATCCCTACAATGAGCAGTTCTTC.

This chain uses TRBV7-2 with TRBJ1-1; a weak D match, TRBD1 (6 bases). There are 13 residues in the CDR3. Deletions cut 4 bases from V and 6 bases from J, with 12 bases between. The germline V gene encodes CDR1 SGHTA and CDR2 FQGNSA. This chain's CDR3 is CASSSDRYAEAFF. CDR3 DNA sequence: TGTGCCAGCAGCTCCGACAGGTACGCTGAAGCTTTCTTT.

This clone appeared once. The chain uses TRBV21-1 and TRBJ1-1. TRBV21-1 constitutes a pseudogene. CDR3 length equals 17 residues. The CDR3 protein is CASSKGSQGSEETEAFF. DNA for the CDR3: TGTGCCAGCAGCAAGGGAAGCCAAGGGTCGGAGGAGACTGAAGCTTTCTTT.

The chain carries TRBV10-2 and TRBJ2-1; 7 bases map to TRBD2. The CDR3 has 15 amino acids. Unmatched junction bases numbered 8, after V lost 6 bases and J lost 3 bases. Germline lookup yields CDR1 WSHSY and CDR2 SAAADI. DNA of the CDR3: TGCGCCAGCAGCCGGACGACTAGCATCTACAATGAGCAGTTCTTC. Protein product: CASSRTTSIYNEQFF.